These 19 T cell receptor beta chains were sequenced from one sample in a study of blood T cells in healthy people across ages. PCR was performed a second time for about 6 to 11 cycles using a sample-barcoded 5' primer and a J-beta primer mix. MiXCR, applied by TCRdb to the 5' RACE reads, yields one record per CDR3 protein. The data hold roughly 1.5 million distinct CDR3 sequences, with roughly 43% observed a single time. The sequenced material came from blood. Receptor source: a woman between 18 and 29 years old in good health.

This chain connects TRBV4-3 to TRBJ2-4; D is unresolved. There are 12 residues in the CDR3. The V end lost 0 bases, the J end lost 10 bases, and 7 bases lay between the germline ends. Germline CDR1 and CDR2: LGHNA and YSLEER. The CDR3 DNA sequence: TGCGCCAGCAGCCAAGATACGAGGATTCAGTACTTC. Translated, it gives CASSQDTRIQYF.

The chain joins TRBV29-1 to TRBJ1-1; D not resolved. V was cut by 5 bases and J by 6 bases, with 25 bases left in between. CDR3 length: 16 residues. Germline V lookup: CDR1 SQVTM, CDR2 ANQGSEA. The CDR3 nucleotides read TGCAGCGTTAGGTTTCGTTTGGCAGTCTCTTCTGCTGAAGCTTTCTTT. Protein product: CSVRFRLAVSSAEAFF. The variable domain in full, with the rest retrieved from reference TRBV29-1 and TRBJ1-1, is SAVISQKPSRDICQRGTSLTIQCQVDSQVTMMFWYRQQPGQSLTLIATANQGSEATYESGFVIDKFPISRPNLTFSTLTVSNMSPEDSSIYLCSVRFRLAVSSAEAFFGQGTRLTVV.

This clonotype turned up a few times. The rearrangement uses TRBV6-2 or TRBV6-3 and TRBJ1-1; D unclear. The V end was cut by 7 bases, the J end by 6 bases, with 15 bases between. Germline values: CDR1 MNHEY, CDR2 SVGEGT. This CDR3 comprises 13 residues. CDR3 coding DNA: TGTGCCAGCAATACCCCCAGTAGTTCTGAAGCTTTCTTT. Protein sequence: CASNTPSSSEAFF.

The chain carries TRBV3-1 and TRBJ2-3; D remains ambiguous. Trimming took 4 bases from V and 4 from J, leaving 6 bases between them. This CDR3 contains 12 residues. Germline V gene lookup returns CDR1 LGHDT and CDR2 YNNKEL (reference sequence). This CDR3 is CASSRESDTQYF. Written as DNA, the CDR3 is TGTGCCAGCAGCCGAGAGTCAGATACGCAGTATTTT.

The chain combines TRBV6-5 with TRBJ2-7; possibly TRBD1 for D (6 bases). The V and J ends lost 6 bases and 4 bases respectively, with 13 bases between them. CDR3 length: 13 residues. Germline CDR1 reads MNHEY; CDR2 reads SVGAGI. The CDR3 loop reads CASRQGGGYEQYF. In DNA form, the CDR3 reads TGTGCCAGCAGACAGGGCGGTGGGTACGAGCAGTACTTC.

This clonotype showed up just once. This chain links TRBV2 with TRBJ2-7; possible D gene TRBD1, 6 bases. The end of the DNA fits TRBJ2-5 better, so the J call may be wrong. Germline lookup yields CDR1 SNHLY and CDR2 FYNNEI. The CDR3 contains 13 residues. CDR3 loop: CASSTSGTKTQYF. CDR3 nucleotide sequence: TGTGCCAGCAGCACTTCCGGGACAAAGACCCAGTACTTC.

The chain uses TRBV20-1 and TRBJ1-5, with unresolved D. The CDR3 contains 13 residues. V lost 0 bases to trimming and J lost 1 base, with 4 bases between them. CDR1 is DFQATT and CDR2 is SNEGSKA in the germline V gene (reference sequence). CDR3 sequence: CSARDRSNQPQHF. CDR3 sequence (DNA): TGCAGTGCTAGAGACAGGAGCAATCAGCCCCAGCATTTT.

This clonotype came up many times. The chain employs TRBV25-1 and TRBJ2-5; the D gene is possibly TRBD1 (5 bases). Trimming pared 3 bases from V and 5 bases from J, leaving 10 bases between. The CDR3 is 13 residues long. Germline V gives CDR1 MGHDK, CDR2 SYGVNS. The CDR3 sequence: CASSDPGLETQYF. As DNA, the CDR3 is TGTGCCAGCAGTGACCCAGGGTTGGAGACCCAGTACTTC.

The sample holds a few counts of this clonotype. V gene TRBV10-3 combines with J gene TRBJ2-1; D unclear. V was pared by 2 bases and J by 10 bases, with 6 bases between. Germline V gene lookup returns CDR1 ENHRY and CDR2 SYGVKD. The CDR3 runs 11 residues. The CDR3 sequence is CAISEGQEQFF. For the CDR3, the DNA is TGTGCCATCAGTGAGGGGCAGGAGCAGTTCTTC.

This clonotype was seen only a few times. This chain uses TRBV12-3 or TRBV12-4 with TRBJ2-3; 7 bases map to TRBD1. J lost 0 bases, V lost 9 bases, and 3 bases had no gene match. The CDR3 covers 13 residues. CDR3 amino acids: CASTGASTDTQYF. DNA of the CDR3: TGTGCCAGTACAGGGGCTAGCACAGATACGCAGTATTTT.

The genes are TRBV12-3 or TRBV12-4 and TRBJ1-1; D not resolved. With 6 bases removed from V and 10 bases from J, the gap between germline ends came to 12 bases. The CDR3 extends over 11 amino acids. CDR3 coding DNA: TGTGCCAGCAGCCTGGACGTAAGAGCTTTCTTT. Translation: CASSLDVRAFF.

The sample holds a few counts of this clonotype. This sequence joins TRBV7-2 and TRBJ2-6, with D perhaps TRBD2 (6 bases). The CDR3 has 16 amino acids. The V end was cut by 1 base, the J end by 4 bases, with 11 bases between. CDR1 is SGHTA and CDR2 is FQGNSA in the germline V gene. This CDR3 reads CASSLDGGTGANVLTF. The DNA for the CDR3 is TGTGCCAGCAGCTTAGACGGCGGGACCGGGGCCAACGTCCTGACTTTC.

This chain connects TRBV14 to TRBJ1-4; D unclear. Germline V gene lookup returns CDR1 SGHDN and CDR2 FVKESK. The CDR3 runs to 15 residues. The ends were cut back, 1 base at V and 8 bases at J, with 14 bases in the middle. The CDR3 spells CASSQALRTGEKLFF. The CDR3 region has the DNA TGTGCCAGCAGCCAAGCGTTACGCACGGGGGAAAAACTGTTTTTT.

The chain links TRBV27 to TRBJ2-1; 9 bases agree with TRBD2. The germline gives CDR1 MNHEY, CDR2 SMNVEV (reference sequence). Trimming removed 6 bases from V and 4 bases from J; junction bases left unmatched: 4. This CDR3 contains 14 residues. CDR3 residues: CASRIAGAYNEQFF. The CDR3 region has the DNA TGTGCCAGCAGGATAGCGGGAGCATACAATGAGCAGTTCTTC.

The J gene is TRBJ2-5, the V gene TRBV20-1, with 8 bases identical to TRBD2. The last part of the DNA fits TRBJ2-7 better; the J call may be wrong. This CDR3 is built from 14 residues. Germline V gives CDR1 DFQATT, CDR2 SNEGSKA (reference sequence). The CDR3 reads CSASKRERVYEQYF. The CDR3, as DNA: TGCAGTGCTTCTAAGCGGGAGAGGGTGTACGAGCAGTACTTC.

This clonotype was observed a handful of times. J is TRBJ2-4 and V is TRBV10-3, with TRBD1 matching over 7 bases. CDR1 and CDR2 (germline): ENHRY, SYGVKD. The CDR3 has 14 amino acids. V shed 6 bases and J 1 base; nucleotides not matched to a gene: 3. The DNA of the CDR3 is TGTGCCATCAGCCAGACAGGGGCCAAAAACATTCAGTACTTC. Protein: CAISQTGAKNIQYF.

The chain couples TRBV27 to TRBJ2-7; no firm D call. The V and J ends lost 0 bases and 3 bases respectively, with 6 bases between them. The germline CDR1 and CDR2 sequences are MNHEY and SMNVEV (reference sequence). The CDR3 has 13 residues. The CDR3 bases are TGTGCCAGCAGTTTATCCCGAAACTACGAGCAGTACTTC. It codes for CASSLSRNYEQYF.

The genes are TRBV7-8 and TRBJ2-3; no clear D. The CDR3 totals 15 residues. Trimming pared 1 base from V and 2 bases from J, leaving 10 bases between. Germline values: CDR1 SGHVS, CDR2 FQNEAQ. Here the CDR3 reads CASSLEPETTDTQYF. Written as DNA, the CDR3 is TGTGCCAGCAGCTTAGAGCCAGAGACCACAGATACGCAGTATTTT. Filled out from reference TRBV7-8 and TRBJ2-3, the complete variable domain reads GAGVSQSPRYKVAKRGQDVALRCDPISGHVSLFWYQQALGQGPEFLTYFQNEAQLDKSGLPSDRFFAERPEGSVSTLKIQRTQQEDSAVYLCASSLEPETTDTQYFGPGTRLTVL.

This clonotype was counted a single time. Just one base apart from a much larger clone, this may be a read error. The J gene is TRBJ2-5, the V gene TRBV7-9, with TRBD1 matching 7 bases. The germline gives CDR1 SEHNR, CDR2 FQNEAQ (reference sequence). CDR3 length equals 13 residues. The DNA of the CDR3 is TGTGCCACGATGGACAGGACTCAAGAGGCCCAGTACTTC. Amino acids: CATMDRTQEAQYF.